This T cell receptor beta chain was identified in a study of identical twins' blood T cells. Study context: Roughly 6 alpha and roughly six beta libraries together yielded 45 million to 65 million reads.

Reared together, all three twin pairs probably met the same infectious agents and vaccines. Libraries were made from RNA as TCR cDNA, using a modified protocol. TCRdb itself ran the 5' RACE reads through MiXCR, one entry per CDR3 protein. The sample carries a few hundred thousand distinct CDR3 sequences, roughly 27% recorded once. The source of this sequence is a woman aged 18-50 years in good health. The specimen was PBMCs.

For the CDR3, the DNA is TGTGCCAGCAGCCCCGTAGGACAGATCCGAGGAAACACCATATATTTT. It is translated as CASSPVGQIRGNTIYF. The V gene is TRBV7-9, the J gene TRBJ1-3; the D gene is possibly TRBD1 (6 bases). The germline V and J ends were trimmed by 5 bases and 4 bases, with 18 bases remaining between them. Looked up from germline, CDR1 is SEHNR and CDR2 is FQNEAQ (reference sequence). There are 16 residues in the CDR3.